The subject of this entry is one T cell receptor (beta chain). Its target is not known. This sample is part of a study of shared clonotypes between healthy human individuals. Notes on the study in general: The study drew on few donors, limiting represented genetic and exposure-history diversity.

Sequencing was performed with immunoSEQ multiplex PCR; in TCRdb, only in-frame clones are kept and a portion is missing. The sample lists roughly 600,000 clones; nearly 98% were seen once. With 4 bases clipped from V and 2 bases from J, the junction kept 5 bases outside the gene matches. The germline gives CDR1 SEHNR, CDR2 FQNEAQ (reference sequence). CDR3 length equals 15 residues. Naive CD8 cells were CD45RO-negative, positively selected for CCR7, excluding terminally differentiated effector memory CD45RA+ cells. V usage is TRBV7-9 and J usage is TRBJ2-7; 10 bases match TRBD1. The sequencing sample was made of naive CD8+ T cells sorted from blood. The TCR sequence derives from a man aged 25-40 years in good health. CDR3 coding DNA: TGTGCCAGCAGCTCGACAGGGGGCTCCCCCTACGAGCAGTACTTC. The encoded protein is CASSSTGGSPYEQYF.